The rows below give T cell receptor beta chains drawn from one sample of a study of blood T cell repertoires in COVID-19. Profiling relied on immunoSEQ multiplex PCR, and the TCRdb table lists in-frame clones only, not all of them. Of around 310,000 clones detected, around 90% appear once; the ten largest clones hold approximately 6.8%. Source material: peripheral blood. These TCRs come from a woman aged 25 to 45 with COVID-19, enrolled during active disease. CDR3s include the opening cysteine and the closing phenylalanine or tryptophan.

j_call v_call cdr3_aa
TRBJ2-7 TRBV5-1 CASTLGLAGSYEQYF
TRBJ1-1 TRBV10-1 CASSERGGGTEAFF
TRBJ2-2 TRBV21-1 CASSKGGLAGYTGELFF
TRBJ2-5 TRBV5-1 CASSSLIAGGTETQYF
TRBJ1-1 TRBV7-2 CASSLFPGGVKDTEAFF
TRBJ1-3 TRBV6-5 CASSYSMPGIRNTIYF
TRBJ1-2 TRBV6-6 CASSSGVRLYGYTF
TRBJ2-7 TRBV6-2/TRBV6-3 CASSYPSGRTYEQYF
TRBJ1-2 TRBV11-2 CASSLDQNGYTF
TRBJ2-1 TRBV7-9 CASSDITPEQFF
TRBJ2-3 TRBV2 CASSGPQRETDTQYF
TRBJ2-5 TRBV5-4 CASSLSGLWETQYF
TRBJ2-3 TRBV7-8 CASSYRPSASTDTQYF
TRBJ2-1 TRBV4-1 CASSHAGGRGSYNEQFF
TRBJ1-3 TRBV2 CASSVRDFSGNTIYF
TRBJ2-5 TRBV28 CASSPGLAGEETQYF
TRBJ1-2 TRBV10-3 CAISSRGTTGYGYTF
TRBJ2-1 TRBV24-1 CATGATGHEQFF
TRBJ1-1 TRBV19 CASSSGTGILSTEAFF
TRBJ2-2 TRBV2 CASGWTGPSVGELFF
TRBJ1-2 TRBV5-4 CASSRADGRYGYTF
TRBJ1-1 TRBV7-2 CASSSQGNTEAFF
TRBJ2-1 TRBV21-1 CASSNKTGSRNYNEQFF
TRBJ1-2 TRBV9 CASSVTGQGMGYTF
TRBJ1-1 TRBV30 CATRGQGSEAFF
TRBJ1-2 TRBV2 CASSEVEPRDGYTF
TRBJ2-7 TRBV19 CASSMQGSFSYEQYF
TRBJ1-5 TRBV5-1 CASSKVGGGNQPQHF
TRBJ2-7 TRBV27 CASSLSAIHEQYF
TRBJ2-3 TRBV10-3 CAISETSGTTDTQYF
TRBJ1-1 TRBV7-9 CASSRQGPTFF
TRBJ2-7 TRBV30 CAWSLDTTYEQYF
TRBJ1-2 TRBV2 CASSGQGIYGYTF
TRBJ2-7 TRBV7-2 CASSDGLAGLAGEQYF
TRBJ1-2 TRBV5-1 CASSLAQTGNGYTF
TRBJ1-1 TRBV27 CASRPRQMNTEAFF
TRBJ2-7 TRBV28 CASWRTGYEQYF
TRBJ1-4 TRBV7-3 CASSSSPTAQLFF
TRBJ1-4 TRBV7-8 CASSLIGTGGGKLFF
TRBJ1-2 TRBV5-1 CASSVGMTSGYTF
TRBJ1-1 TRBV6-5 CASSYGQGWRVPEAFF
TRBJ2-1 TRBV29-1 CSAHTSALYNEQFF
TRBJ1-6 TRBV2 CASSAGGGSPLHF
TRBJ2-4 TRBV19 CASSISAGAAKNIQYF
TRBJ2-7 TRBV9 CASSASLVPYEQYF
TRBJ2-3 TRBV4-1 CASSQVLAGESTDTQYF
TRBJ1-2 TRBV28 CASSGGYGYTF
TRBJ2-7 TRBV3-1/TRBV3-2 CASSHLAGDYEQYF
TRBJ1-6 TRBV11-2 CASSWRQANSPLHF